These 29 T cell receptor beta chains share one sample of origin, sequenced in a study of cytomegalovirus exposure and HLA in healthy donors. The primer mix had 60 Vbeta and 13 Jbeta primers. The protocol was immunoSEQ multiplex PCR, while the TCRdb copy is restricted to in-frame clones and leaves out a portion. This sample has about 110,000 clones; 65% to 80% occur once, and the top ten carry about 6.1%. The sequenced sample consisted of PBMCs. The source is a woman between 50 and 59 years old in good health and CMV-seropositive.

The chain uses TRBV9 and TRBJ2-2; TRBD2 is a possible D gene (7 bases). CDR1 is SGDLS and CDR2 is YYNGEE in the germline V gene. V shed 4 bases and J shed 5 bases, with 15 bases lying between them. The CDR3 loop spans 15 amino acids. Here the CDR3 reads CASSPPKGGTGELFF. The CDR3 coding sequence is TGTGCCAGCAGCCCCCCGAAGGGGGGGACCGGGGAGCTGTTTTTT.

CDR3 residues: CSVGLAKNIQYF. The CDR3 DNA sequence: TGCAGCGTGGGACTAGCCAAAAACATTCAGTACTTC. The chain carries TRBV29-1 and TRBJ2-4; a weak D match, TRBD2 (6 bases). The V end lost 6 bases, the J end lost 0 bases, and 6 bases lay between the germline ends. Germline loops: CDR1 SQVTM, CDR2 ANQGSEA. CDR3 length equals 12 residues.

The genes are TRBV27 and TRBJ2-4; 10 positions agree with TRBD1. The germline V gene has CDR1 MNHEY and CDR2 SMNVEV (reference sequence). Trimming at V came to 2 bases and at J to 2 bases, leaving 3 bases not matched to a gene. This CDR3 is built from 16 residues. DNA for the CDR3: TGTGCCAGCAGTTTAAGGACAGGGGGATCCAAAAACATTCAGTACTTC. Translation gives CASSLRTGGSKNIQYF.

The rearrangement links TRBV7-8 to TRBJ1-5, with D maybe TRBD1 (5 bases). V was cut by 5 bases and J by 1 base, with 15 bases left in between. CDR1 and CDR2 (germline): SGHVS, FQNEAQ. CDR3 length: 16 residues. Here the CDR3 DNA reads TGTGCCAGCAGCCCGGGGCGGGGTCGGAGCAATCAGCCCCAGCATTTT. Its protein is CASSPGRGRSNQPQHF.

The chain employs TRBV11-2 and TRBJ1-2; 10 bases match TRBD1. Trimming cost V 5 bases and J 5 bases; bases outside gene matches: 14. Germline loops: CDR1 SGHAT, CDR2 FQNNGV. This CDR3 is built from 17 residues. CDR3 residues: CASSPVADRGRRYGYTF. CDR3 DNA: TGTGCCAGCAGCCCCGTCGCCGACAGGGGGCGAAGGTATGGCTACACCTTC.

This clone was observed a few times. The V gene is TRBV5-4, the J gene TRBJ2-7, with TRBD2 as a possible D gene (5 bases). Germline CDR1 reads SGHNT; CDR2 reads YYREEE (reference sequence). The CDR3 sequence is 15 residues long. V was pared by 0 bases and J by 6 bases, with 16 bases between. The CDR3 sequence is CASSLDRTGISEQYF. The CDR3, as DNA: TGTGCCAGCAGCTTGGATCGGACGGGGATAAGCGAGCAGTACTTC.

The chain joins TRBV7-2 to TRBJ2-7; D is possibly TRBD1 (5 bases). The CDR3 covers 14 residues. Trimming left V 2 bases short and J 2 bases short, with 10 bases between. CDR1 SGHTA and CDR2 FQGNSA come from the germline V gene. CDR3 amino acids: CASSLLMGPYEQYF. CDR3 nucleotide sequence: TGTGCCAGCAGCTTACTTATGGGGCCCTACGAGCAGTACTTC.

This chain's CDR3 is CASSFVTGGTDTQYF. In DNA, the CDR3 is TGCGCCAGCAGCTTCGTAACAGGGGGCACAGATACGCAGTATTTT. The chain is built from TRBV5-1 and TRBJ2-3; 7 bases are a match to TRBD1. The CDR3 extends over 15 amino acids. Germline values: CDR1 SGHRS, CDR2 YFSETQ. V gave up 2 bases and J gave up 1 base; unmatched junction bases: 4. The whole variable domain, filled in from reference TRBV5-1 and TRBJ2-3, reads KAGVTQTPRYLIKTRGQQVTLSCSPISGHRSVSWYQQTPGQGLQFLFEYFSETQRNKGNFPGRFSGRQFSNSRSEMNVSTLELGDSALYLCASSFVTGGTDTQYFGPGTRLTVL.

As to this clone: One end of the junction does not line up with germline, which may come from a read error. The chain joins TRBV7-2 to TRBJ1-6, with 7 bases that match TRBD1. CDR1 is SGHTA and CDR2 is FQGNSA in the germline V gene. The CDR3 sequence is 18 residues long. CDR3 sequence (DNA): TGTGCCGGCAGCGTCAGGTCCAGGGGGAACACCTATAATTCACCCCTCCACTTT. This encodes CAGSVRSRGNTYNSPLHF.

The rearrangement uses TRBV5-4 and TRBJ1-3; D is unclear. Per germline, CDR1 SGHNT and CDR2 YYREEE (reference sequence). The CDR3 is 15 amino acids. Trimming pared 4 bases from V and 0 bases from J, leaving 11 bases between. This CDR3 reads CASSVNTNSGNTIYF. The CDR3 nucleotides are TGTGCCAGCAGCGTGAACACCAACTCTGGAAACACCATATATTTT.

The CDR3 sequence is CAIRDPGLEETQYF. As DNA, the CDR3 is TGTGCCATCAGGGATCCGGGACTAGAAGAGACCCAGTACTTC. The chain combines TRBV10-3 with TRBJ2-5; 8 bases line up with TRBD2. CDR1 is ENHRY and CDR2 is SYGVKD in the germline V gene. CDR3 length: 14 amino acids. J gave up 3 bases and V 6 bases, and 6 bases lay outside the gene matches.

The rearrangement uses TRBV7-2 and TRBJ1-6, with TRBD1 matching 9 bases. V trimming: 4 bases; J trimming: 14 bases; junction bases outside the gene matches: 18. The germline V gene encodes CDR1 SGHTA and CDR2 FQGNSA. The CDR3 covers 17 residues. Written as DNA, the CDR3 is TGTGCCAGCAGCTCTACCGGGACAGGGCTTGTAGGGGTAACCCTCCACTTT. Translation gives CASSSTGTGLVGVTLHF. The complete variable domain, with remaining parts taken from reference TRBV7-2 and TRBJ1-6, reads GAGVSQSPSNKVTEKGKDVELRCDPISGHTALYWYRQSLGQGLEFLIYFQGNSAPDKSGLPSDRFSAERTGGSVSTLTIQRTQQEDSAVYLCASSSTGTGLVGVTLHFGNGTRLTVT.

This chain connects TRBV5-1 to TRBJ2-3; TRBD2 aligns across 11 bases. The junction had 6 bases not matched to a gene; V was cut back by 0 bases and J by 6 bases. The CDR3 runs to 16 residues. Germline V gives CDR1 SGHRS, CDR2 YFSETQ. The CDR3 here is CASSLDLAGGSDTQYF. The CDR3 DNA reads as TGCGCCAGCAGCTTGGATTTAGCGGGGGGGAGCGATACGCAGTATTTT.

The chain carries TRBV27 and TRBJ1-1; the D gene is possibly TRBD1 (5 bases). CDR3 length: 16 residues. Germline V gene sequence: CDR1 MNHEY, CDR2 SMNVEV (reference sequence). The V and J ends lost 5 bases and 3 bases respectively, with 19 bases between them. The CDR3 DNA is TGTGCCAGCAGTCCGATAACAGGCGGGGGGGACACTGAAGCTTTCTTT. Protein sequence: CASSPITGGGDTEAFF.

The chain has TRBV7-9 and TRBJ2-1; D is unclear. From germline, CDR1 is SEHNR and CDR2 FQNEAQ (reference sequence). The V end was cut by 3 bases, the J end by 2 bases, with 8 bases between. The CDR3 extends over 14 amino acids. CDR3 coding DNA: TGTGCCAGCAGCTTCAGTTTCACCTACAATGAGCAGTTCTTC. Its protein is CASSFSFTYNEQFF.

J is TRBJ1-1 and V is TRBV7-8, with 7 positions matching TRBD1. Trimming cost V 6 bases and J 2 bases; bases outside gene matches: 12. CDR3 length: 16 amino acids. Germline V gene lookup returns CDR1 SGHVS and CDR2 FQNEAQ. The CDR3 sequence: CASSLLTGEPNTEAFF. In nucleotides, the CDR3 is TGTGCCAGCAGTTTACTAACAGGGGAACCTAACACTGAAGCTTTCTTT.

The CDR3 loop reads CASSGRQGAYGYTF. CDR3 nucleotide sequence: TGTGCCAGCAGCGGAAGACAGGGGGCGTATGGCTACACCTTC. The chain is built from TRBV9 and TRBJ1-2, with 10 bases lining up with TRBD1. Germline values: CDR1 SGDLS, CDR2 YYNGEE. CDR3 length: 14 amino acids. V dropped 3 bases and J dropped 5; count of bases not matched to a gene: 4.

The genes are TRBV5-1 and TRBJ2-3; the match to TRBD2 covers 7 bases. V was clipped by 0 bases and J by 0 bases; unmatched bases: 4. Per germline, CDR1 SGHRS and CDR2 YFSETQ. The CDR3 runs 16 residues. The CDR3 bases are TGCGCCAGCAGCTTGGGGCTAGCGGAAAGCACAGATACGCAGTATTTT. Its translation is CASSLGLAESTDTQYF.

The genes are TRBV2 and TRBJ2-7, with D maybe TRBD1 (6 bases). CDR1 is SNHLY and CDR2 is FYNNEI in the germline V gene. The CDR3 loop spans 14 amino acids. The V end lost 3 bases, the J end lost 3 bases, and 12 bases lay between the germline ends. CDR3 nucleotides: TGTGCCAGCAGTGATCAGGGGCAGGGCTACGAGCAGTACTTC. Translation: CASSDQGQGYEQYF.

The table lists this clone with a count of one. The DNA for the CDR3 is TGCGCCAGCAGCATGGGGACAGGGTCCCTGCTCTCACCCCTCCACTTT. Protein sequence: CASSMGTGSLLSPLHF. The chain combines TRBV5-1 with TRBJ1-6; 9 bases are a match to TRBD1. V was pared by 4 bases and J by 10 bases, with 12 bases of the junction left unmatched. Germline CDR1 is SGHRS and CDR2 is YFSETQ. The CDR3 consists of 16 residues.

The genes are TRBV18 and TRBJ1-2, with D tentatively TRBD1 (6 bases). Germline CDR1 is KGHSH and CDR2 is LQKENI. The CDR3 is 17 residues long. Trimming removed 3 bases from V and 1 base from J, with 18 bases in between. The CDR3 sequence is CASSPRQGSQVNYGYTF. For the CDR3, the DNA is TGTGCCAGCTCACCCCGCCAGGGGTCTCAAGTTAACTATGGCTACACCTTC. Full variable domain (remainder filled in from reference TRBV18 and TRBJ1-2): NAGVMQNPRHLVRRRGQEARLRCSPMKGHSHVYWYRQLPEEGLKFMVYLQKENIIDESGMPKERFSAEFPKEGPSILRIQQVVRGDSAAYFCASSPRQGSQVNYGYTFGSGTRLTVV.

The chain joins TRBV28 to TRBJ1-4, with a weak D call TRBD1 (5 bases). Germline V gene data show CDR1 as MDHEN and CDR2 as SYDVKM. The CDR3 length is 14 residues. V was clipped by 6 bases and J by 6 bases, with 14 bases between them. CDR3 DNA: TGTGCCAGCAGAAAACAGGCCTTCTATGAAAAACTGTTTTTT. Protein sequence: CASRKQAFYEKLFF.

This rearrangement joins TRBV5-5 to TRBJ1-5, with D uncertain. Germline V gene data show CDR1 as SGHKS and CDR2 as YYEKEE (reference sequence). The CDR3 is 17 amino acids. Between the trimmed V and J ends, which lost 0 bases and 2 bases, there was a span of 15 bases. The CDR3 region has the DNA TGTGCCAGCAGCTTGGCCGGGGTTCTTGCCGGCAATCAGCCCCAGCATTTT. Translation gives CASSLAGVLAGNQPQHF.

The chain links TRBV5-1 to TRBJ2-3; D remains ambiguous. Germline CDR1 and CDR2: SGHRS and YFSETQ. V was shortened by 0 bases and J by 2 bases, with 7 bases between the two germline ends. The CDR3 covers 14 residues. The CDR3 sequence is CASSLDTFTDTQYF. In DNA, the CDR3 is TGCGCCAGCAGCTTGGACACGTTCACAGATACGCAGTATTTT.

The rearrangement uses TRBV7-2 and TRBJ1-4; D is undetermined. The CDR3 is 12 amino acids. The V gene lost 8 bases and the J gene lost 3 bases, with 7 bases spanning the gap. Germline assignment: CDR1 SGHTA and CDR2 FQGNSA. CDR3 protein: CASGRANEKLFF. The DNA of the CDR3 is TGTGCCAGCGGGAGGGCTAATGAAAAACTGTTTTTT.

This clone showed up just once. This rearrangement joins TRBV5-1 to TRBJ2-3; TRBD1 matches at 12 bases. The V and J ends lost 7 bases and 2 bases, in that order; junction bases with no gene match: 8. This CDR3 region has 16 residues. Germline-derived CDR1 and CDR2 are SGHRS and YFSETQ. As DNA, the CDR3 is TGCGCCAGCTCATCGCCGGGACAGGGGGCCACAGATACGCAGTATTTT. Protein sequence: CASSSPGQGATDTQYF.

With respect to this clone: Within the sample, other DNA sequences also encode this same CDR3. The V gene is TRBV9, the J gene TRBJ2-1; 7 positions match TRBD2. The V gene's germline CDR1 is SGDLS and CDR2 YYNGEE. V shed 0 bases, J shed 3 bases, and the junction held 3 bases outside the gene matches. CDR3 length: 15 residues. The CDR3 nucleotides are TGTGCCAGCAGCGTAGCGGGGGGAAGCTACAATGAGCAGTTCTTC. As protein: CASSVAGGSYNEQFF.

The chain combines TRBV11-2 with TRBJ2-7; 7 nucleotides agree with TRBD1. This CDR3 is 14 amino acids long. J was trimmed by 3 bases and V by 2 bases; bases with no gene match: 4. The germline V gene encodes CDR1 SGHAT and CDR2 FQNNGV. The CDR3: CASSLLGQLYEQYF. The CDR3 bases are TGTGCCAGCAGCTTATTGGGACAGCTCTACGAGCAGTACTTC.

The chain recombines TRBV5-1 with TRBJ2-3, with D uncertain. The CDR3 totals 17 residues. The germline V gene has CDR1 SGHRS and CDR2 YFSETQ. V was shortened by 4 bases and J by 3 bases, with 21 bases between the two germline ends. The CDR3 bases are TGCGCCAGCAGCCCCTCGACCAGCATCTCTAGGACAGATACGCAGTATTTT. It translates to CASSPSTSISRTDTQYF.